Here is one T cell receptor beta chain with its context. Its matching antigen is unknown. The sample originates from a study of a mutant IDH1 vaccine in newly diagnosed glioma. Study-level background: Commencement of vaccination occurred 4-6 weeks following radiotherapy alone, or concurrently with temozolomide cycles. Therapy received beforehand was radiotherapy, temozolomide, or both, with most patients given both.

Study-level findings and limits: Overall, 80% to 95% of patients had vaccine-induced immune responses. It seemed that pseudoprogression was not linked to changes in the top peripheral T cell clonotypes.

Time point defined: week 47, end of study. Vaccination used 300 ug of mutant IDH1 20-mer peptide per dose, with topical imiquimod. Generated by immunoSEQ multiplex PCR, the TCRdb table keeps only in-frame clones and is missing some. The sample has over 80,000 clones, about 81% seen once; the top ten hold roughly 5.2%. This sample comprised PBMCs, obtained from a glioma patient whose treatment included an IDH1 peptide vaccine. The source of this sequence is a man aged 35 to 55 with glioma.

The DNA of the CDR3 is TGCGCCAGCAGCCAAGGTATTGTGACAGATTACGAGCAGTACTTC. Encoded protein: CASSQGIVTDYEQYF. The chain links TRBV4-3 to TRBJ2-7, with D tentatively TRBD1 (5 bases). The V gene lost 1 base and the J gene lost 4 bases, with 14 bases spanning the gap. The germline CDR1 and CDR2 sequences are LGHNA and YSLEER. This CDR3 contains 15 residues.